The 21 T cell receptor beta chains in this list originate from one sample, sequenced in a study of T cells in Graves' hyperthyroidism and ophthalmopathy. From RNA transcripts, TCR beta CDR3 regions were amplified. The HTBI primer set drove a first-round RT-PCR of the TCR CDR3. TCRdb reprocessed the multiplex PCR reads with MiXCR, giving one entry per CDR3 protein. The sample lists about 500,000 distinct CDR3 sequences; over 45% were seen once. Source material: peripheral blood or thyroid tissue (not recorded which). Source of these receptors: an adult woman with Graves' disease, either hyperthyroidism or ophthalmopathy (not recorded which).

This clonotype appeared a few times. V and J are TRBV7-8 and TRBJ2-7; 9 nucleotides match TRBD1. Germline trimming cut 0 bases from V and 1 base from J; bases unmatched to any gene: 4. The CDR3 consists of 16 residues. Germline CDR1 is SGHVS and CDR2 is FQNEAQ. Here the CDR3 DNA reads TGTGCCAGCAGCTTAGCGACAGGGGGGAGGTCCTACGAGCAGTACTTC. It translates to CASSLATGGRSYEQYF.

In this sample, this clonotype turned up many times. This rearrangement joins TRBV7-8 to TRBJ1-5, with 7 bases lining up with TRBD1. Germline lookup yields CDR1 SGHVS and CDR2 FQNEAQ. This CDR3 spans 16 amino acids. V lost 5 bases, J lost 1 base, and 8 bases stayed unmatched. The CDR3 coding sequence is TGTGCCAGCAGCCCTCGGACAGGATCGAGCAATCAGCCCCAGCATTTT. It encodes CASSPRTGSSNQPQHF. The full variable domain, its missing parts supplied by reference TRBV7-8 and TRBJ1-5, is GAGVSQSPRYKVAKRGQDVALRCDPISGHVSLFWYQQALGQGPEFLTYFQNEAQLDKSGLPSDRFFAERPEGSVSTLKIQRTQQEDSAVYLCASSPRTGSSNQPQHFGDGTRLSIL.

The chain recombines TRBV7-8 with TRBJ2-5; the match to TRBD2 covers 7 bases. This CDR3 spans 14 amino acids. Germline loops: CDR1 SGHVS, CDR2 FQNEAQ. With 1 base clipped from V and 6 bases from J, the junction kept 5 bases outside the gene matches. The CDR3 sequence: CASSLGGGAKTQYF. Here the CDR3 DNA reads TGTGCCAGCAGCTTAGGGGGGGGTGCGAAGACCCAGTACTTC.

The chain is built from TRBV20-1 and TRBJ2-5; D is unresolved. V lost 5 bases, J lost 2 bases, and 15 bases lay in between. Per the germline V gene, CDR1 is DFQATT and CDR2 is SNEGSKA (reference sequence). The CDR3 spans 14 residues. The CDR3 bases are TGCAGTGCTTCCGCGCTCCTGGGGCAAGAGACCCAGTACTTC. Translation: CSASALLGQETQYF.

This clonotype was picked up a small number of times. The rearrangement links TRBV20-1 to TRBJ1-5; D is unclear. Between the trimmed V and J ends, which lost 1 base and 2 bases, there was a span of 12 bases. CDR1 is DFQATT, CDR2 SNEGSKA, per germline (reference sequence). This CDR3 has 15 residues. CDR3 nucleotides: TGCAGTGCTAGAGTGGAGTTCGGGGGCAATCAGCCCCAGCATTTT. This sequence encodes CSARVEFGGNQPQHF.

This clonotype was seen ten or more times. CDR3 protein: CASSRVNTEAFF. The CDR3 DNA reads TGTGCCAGTAGTCGGGTGAACACTGAAGCTTTCTTT. V and J are TRBV19 and TRBJ1-1; D remains ambiguous. V was clipped by 5 bases and J by 0 bases, with 4 bases between them. Germline V gene sequence: CDR1 LNHDA, CDR2 SQIVND (reference sequence). The CDR3 runs 12 residues. The variable domain in full, with the rest retrieved from reference TRBV19 and TRBJ1-1, is DGGITQSPKYLFRKEGQNVTLSCEQNLNHDAMYWYRQDPGQGLRLIYYSQIVNDFQKGDIAEGYSVSREKKESFPLTVTSAQKNPTAFYLCASSRVNTEAFFGQGTRLTVV.

This chain links TRBV29-1 with TRBJ1-5; TRBD1 matches at 8 bases. Germline V gene lookup returns CDR1 SQVTM and CDR2 ANQGSEA. The CDR3 covers 13 residues. The junction had 6 bases not matched to a gene; V was cut back by 8 bases and J by 3 bases. The CDR3 DNA reads as TGCAGCTTAGACAGGGGATCCAATCAGCCCCAGCATTTT. Its translation is CSLDRGSNQPQHF.

This clonotype was detected many times. The CDR3 region has the DNA TGCGCCAGCAGCCCCGGGACAGGGGAAGAAAAACTGTTTTTT. The encoded protein is CASSPGTGEEKLFF. The rearrangement uses TRBV5-1 and TRBJ1-4; TRBD1 aligns across 10 bases. The V segment lost 4 bases and the J segment 8 bases; nucleotides outside the gene matches: 5. From germline, CDR1 is SGHRS and CDR2 YFSETQ. The CDR3 has 14 residues.

This clonotype was seen ten or more times. Germline and junction disagree at one end, which may indicate a read error. The chain carries TRBV7-7 and TRBJ2-5; D is unresolved. The CDR3 spans 13 residues. Per the germline V gene, CDR1 is SSHAT and CDR2 is FNYEAQ (reference sequence). The CDR3 sequence is CASSRALGETQYF. Written as DNA, the CDR3 is TGTGCTAGCAGTCGAGCCCTCGGGGAGACCCAGTACTTC.

The chain employs TRBV7-8 and TRBJ2-5, with a weak D call TRBD2 (5 bases). The CDR3 contains 15 residues. Germline-derived CDR1 and CDR2 are SGHVS and FQNEAQ. V was clipped by 1 base and J by 5 bases, with 14 bases between them. CDR3 DNA sequence: TGTGCCAGCAGCTTAGGGAACACCGGGGTCGAGACCCAGTACTTC. Translation gives CASSLGNTGVETQYF.

This clonotype showed up many times. The rearrangement links TRBV6-1 to TRBJ1-5, with TRBD1 matching 9 bases. Germline V gene lookup returns CDR1 MNHNS and CDR2 SASEGT. The V and J ends lost 8 bases and 5 bases, in that order; junction bases with no gene match: 4. The CDR3 is 13 amino acids. CDR3 nucleotides: TGTGCCAGCGGACAGGGGAGGGATCAGCCCCAGCATTTT. This sequence encodes CASGQGRDQPQHF.

The sample holds a few counts of this clonotype. The chain has TRBV12-3 or TRBV12-4 and TRBJ1-2, with D perhaps matching TRBD1 (6 bases). The V gene lost 8 bases and the J gene lost 5 bases, with 21 bases spanning the gap. The CDR3 is 15 amino acids. The CDR3 loop is CASEGGEALWYGYTF. DNA for the CDR3: TGTGCCAGCGAGGGGGGGGAGGCCTTGTGGTATGGCTACACCTTC.

Concerning this clonotype: Since a much larger clone is just one base distant, this may be a read error. The chain couples TRBV10-3 to TRBJ1-5, with D maybe TRBD1 (5 bases). CDR1 is ENHRY and CDR2 is SYGVKD in the germline V gene. V lost 2 bases and J lost 2, with 10 bases in between. The CDR3 is 15 amino acids. CDR3 sequence (DNA): TGTGCCATCAGTGAGCTGGAAGGGGGCAATCAGCCCCAGCATTTT. This translates into CAISELEGGNQPQHF.

This rearrangement joins TRBV2 to TRBJ2-7; no firm D call. Trimming removed 4 bases from V and 7 bases from J, with 8 bases in between. CDR1 is SNHLY, CDR2 FYNNEI, per germline. This CDR3 is 11 amino acids long. DNA of the CDR3: TGTGCCAGCAGTGTTGTGGGGGAGCAGTACTTC. It encodes CASSVVGEQYF.

This clonotype appeared a few times. The V and J genes are TRBV29-1 and TRBJ2-7, with D unclear. From germline, CDR1 is SQVTM and CDR2 ANQGSEA. The CDR3 runs 13 residues. Between the trimmed V and J ends, which lost 6 bases and 4 bases, there was a span of 16 bases. The CDR3 DNA follows: TGCAGCGTAACGTACTACTCAAAATACGAGCAGTACTTC. Translated: CSVTYYSKYEQYF.

This clonotype showed up just a few times. The genes are TRBV29-1 and TRBJ2-7; weak D call: TRBD1 (6 bases). The CDR3 runs to 12 residues. CDR1 is SQVTM and CDR2 is ANQGSEA in the germline V gene. Trimming took off 6 bases at V and 3 bases at J, with 12 bases between the two ends. CDR3 DNA: TGCAGCGTCTCCACAGGGTTCTACGAGCAGTACTTC. Translating it yields CSVSTGFYEQYF.

The chain combines TRBV10-3 with TRBJ2-2; no firm D call. Between the trimmed V and J ends, which lost 2 bases and 4 bases, there was a span of 11 bases. Germline V lookup: CDR1 ENHRY, CDR2 SYGVKD. This CDR3 contains 15 residues. CDR3 in amino acids: CAISEVGSSTGELFF. In DNA, the CDR3 is TGTGCCATCAGTGAGGTCGGTAGCTCCACCGGGGAGCTGTTTTTT.

This rearrangement joins TRBV10-3 to TRBJ2-5; 8 bases match TRBD1. Germline V gene sequence: CDR1 ENHRY, CDR2 SYGVKD. After removal of 2 bases from V and 0 bases from J, the junction contained 5 bases not matched to a gene. The CDR3 length is 16 residues. Here the CDR3 reads CAISERTGGYQETQYF. CDR3 nucleotide sequence: TGTGCCATCAGTGAGAGAACAGGGGGATACCAAGAGACCCAGTACTTC.

This clonotype was seen repeatedly, ten times or more. V gene TRBV12-3 or TRBV12-4 combines with J gene TRBJ2-2; the D gene is possibly TRBD1 (5 bases). Trimming stripped 3 bases from V and 4 bases from J, with 12 bases between. The CDR3 sequence is 15 residues long. In DNA form, the CDR3 reads TGTGCCAGCAGTTTTGGGGCCCGGAGCACCGGGGAGCTGTTTTTT. Protein: CASSFGARSTGELFF.

This rearrangement joins TRBV7-2 to TRBJ2-1; 8 bases fit TRBD2. Unmatched junction bases numbered 3, after V lost 5 bases and J lost 0 bases. The CDR3 length is 15 residues. Germline V gene lookup returns CDR1 SGHTA and CDR2 FQGNSA. Here the CDR3 reads CASSPSGSSYNEQFF. The CDR3 region has the DNA TGTGCCAGCAGCCCCAGCGGGAGCTCCTACAATGAGCAGTTCTTC.

Details on this clonotype: Germline and junction disagree at one end, which may indicate a read error. The gene calls are TRBV12-3 or TRBV12-4 and TRBJ1-1; a possible D gene is TRBD1 (5 bases). The CDR3 length is 14 residues. CDR3 residues: CASSLRSGNTGAFF. CDR3 nucleotides: TGTGCCAGTAGTCTACGGTCAGGGAACACTGGAGCTTTCTTT.